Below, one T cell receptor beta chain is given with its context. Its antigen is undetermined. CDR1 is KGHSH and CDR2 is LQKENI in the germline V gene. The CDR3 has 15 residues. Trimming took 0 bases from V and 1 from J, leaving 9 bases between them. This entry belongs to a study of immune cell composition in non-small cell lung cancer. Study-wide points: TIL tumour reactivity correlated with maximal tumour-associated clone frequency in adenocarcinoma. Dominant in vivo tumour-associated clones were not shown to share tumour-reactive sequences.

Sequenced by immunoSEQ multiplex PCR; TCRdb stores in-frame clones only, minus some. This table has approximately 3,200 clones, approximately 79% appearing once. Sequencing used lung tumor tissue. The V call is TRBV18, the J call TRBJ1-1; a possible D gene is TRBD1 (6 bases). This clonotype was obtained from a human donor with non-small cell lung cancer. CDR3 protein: CASSPPKTGNTEAFF. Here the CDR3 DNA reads TGTGCCAGCTCACCACCGAAGACAGGGAACACTGAAGCTTTCTTT.